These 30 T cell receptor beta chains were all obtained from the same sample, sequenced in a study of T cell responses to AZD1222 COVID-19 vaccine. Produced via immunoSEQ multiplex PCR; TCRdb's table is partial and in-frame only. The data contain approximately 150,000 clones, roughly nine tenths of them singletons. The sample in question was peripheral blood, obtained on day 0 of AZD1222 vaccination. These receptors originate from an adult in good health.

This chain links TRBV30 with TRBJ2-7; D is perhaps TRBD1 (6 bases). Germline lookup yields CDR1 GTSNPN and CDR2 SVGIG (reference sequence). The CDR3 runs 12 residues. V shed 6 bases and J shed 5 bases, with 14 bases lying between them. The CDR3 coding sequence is TGTGCCTGTCCCAGGGGTGACCACGAGCAGTACTTC. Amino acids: CACPRGDHEQYF.

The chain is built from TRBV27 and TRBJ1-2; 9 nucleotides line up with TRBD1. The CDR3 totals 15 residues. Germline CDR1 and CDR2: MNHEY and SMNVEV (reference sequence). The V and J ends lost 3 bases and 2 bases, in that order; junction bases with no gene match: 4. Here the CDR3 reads CASSFITGGNYGYTF. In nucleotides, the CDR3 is TGTGCCAGCAGTTTTATAACAGGGGGCAACTATGGCTACACCTTC.

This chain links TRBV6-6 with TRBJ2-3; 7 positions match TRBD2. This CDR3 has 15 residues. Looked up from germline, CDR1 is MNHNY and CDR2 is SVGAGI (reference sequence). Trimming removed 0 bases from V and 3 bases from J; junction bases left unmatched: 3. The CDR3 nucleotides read TGTGCCAGCAGTTACTCGTTGGGACTAACAGATACGCAGTATTTT. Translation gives CASSYSLGLTDTQYF.

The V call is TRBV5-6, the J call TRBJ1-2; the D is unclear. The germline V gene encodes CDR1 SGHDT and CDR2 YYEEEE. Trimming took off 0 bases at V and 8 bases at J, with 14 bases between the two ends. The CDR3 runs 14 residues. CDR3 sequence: CASSLAEGTSGYTF. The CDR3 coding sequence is TGTGCCAGCAGCTTGGCCGAGGGAACCTCCGGCTACACCTTC.

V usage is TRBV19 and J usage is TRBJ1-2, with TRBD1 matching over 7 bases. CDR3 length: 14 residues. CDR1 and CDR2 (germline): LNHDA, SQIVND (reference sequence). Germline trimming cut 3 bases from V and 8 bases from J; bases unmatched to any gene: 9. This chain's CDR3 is CASSILQGLEGYTF. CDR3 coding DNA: TGTGCCAGTAGTATCTTACAGGGGCTGGAAGGCTACACCTTC.

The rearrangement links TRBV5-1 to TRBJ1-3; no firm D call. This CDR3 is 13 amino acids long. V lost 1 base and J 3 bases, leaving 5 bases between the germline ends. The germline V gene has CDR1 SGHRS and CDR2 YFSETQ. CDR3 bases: TGCGCCAGCAGCTTGACTGATGGAAACACCATATATTTT. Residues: CASSLTDGNTIYF.

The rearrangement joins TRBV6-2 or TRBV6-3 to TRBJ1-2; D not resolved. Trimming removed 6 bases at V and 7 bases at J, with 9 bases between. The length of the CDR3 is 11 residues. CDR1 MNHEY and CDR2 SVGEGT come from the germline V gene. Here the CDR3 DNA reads TGTGCCAGCAGCAATATGGGTGGCTACACCTTC. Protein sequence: CASSNMGGYTF.

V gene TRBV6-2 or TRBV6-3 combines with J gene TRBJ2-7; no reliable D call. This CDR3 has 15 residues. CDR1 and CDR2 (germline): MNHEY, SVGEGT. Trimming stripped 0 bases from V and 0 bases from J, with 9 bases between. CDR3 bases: TGTGCCAGCAGTTACTCGGGGTCTAGCTCCTACGAGCAGTACTTC. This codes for CASSYSGSSSYEQYF.

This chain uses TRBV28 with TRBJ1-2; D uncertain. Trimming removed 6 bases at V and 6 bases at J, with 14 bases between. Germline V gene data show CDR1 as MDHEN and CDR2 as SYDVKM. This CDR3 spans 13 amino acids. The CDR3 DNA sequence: TGTGCCAGCAGATCACCGGGCACTGATGGCTACACCTTC. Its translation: CASRSPGTDGYTF.

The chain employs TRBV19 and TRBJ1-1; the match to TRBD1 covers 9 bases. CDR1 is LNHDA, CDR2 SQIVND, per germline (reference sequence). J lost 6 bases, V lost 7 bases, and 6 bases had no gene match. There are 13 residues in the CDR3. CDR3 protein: CASTGTGSAEAFF. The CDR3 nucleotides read TGTGCCAGTACCGGGACAGGGAGCGCTGAAGCTTTCTTT.

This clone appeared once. In DNA form, the CDR3 reads TGCAGCGTAAGGGCAGGGGTGGGCTATGGCTACACCTTC. Protein product: CSVRAGVGYGYTF. The rearrangement uses TRBV29-1 and TRBJ1-2; D is possibly TRBD1 (6 bases). This CDR3 contains 13 residues. Germline V gene data show CDR1 as SQVTM and CDR2 as ANQGSEA. Trimming left V 6 bases short and J 4 bases short, with 15 bases between.

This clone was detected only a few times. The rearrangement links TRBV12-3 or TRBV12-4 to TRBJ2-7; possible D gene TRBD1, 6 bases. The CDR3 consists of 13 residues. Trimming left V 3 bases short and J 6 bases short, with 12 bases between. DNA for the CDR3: TGTGCCAGCAGTTTTGGCAGGGGCAGCGAGCAGTACTTC. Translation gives CASSFGRGSEQYF.

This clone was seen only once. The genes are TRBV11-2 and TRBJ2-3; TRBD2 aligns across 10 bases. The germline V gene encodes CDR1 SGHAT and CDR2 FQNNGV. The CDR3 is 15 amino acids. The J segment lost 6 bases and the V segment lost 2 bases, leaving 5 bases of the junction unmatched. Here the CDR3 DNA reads TGTGCCAGCAGCTTAATTCTAGCGGGAGAGGATACGCAGTATTTT. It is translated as CASSLILAGEDTQYF.

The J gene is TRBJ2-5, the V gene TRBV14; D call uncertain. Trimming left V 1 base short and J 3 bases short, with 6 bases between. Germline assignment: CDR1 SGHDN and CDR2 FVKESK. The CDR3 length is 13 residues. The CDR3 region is CASSQGPKETQYF. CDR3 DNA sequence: TGTGCCAGCAGCCAAGGACCCAAAGAGACCCAGTACTTC.

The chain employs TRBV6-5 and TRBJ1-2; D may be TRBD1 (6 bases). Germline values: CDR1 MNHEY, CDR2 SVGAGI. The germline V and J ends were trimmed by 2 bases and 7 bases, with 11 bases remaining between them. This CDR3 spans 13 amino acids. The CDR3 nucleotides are TGTGCCAGCAGTTACGGGGGGGCGGGTGGCTACACCTTC. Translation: CASSYGGAGGYTF.

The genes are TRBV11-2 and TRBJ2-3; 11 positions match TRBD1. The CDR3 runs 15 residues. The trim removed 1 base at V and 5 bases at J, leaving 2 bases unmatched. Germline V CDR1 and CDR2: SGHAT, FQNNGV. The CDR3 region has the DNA TGTGCCAGCAGCTTAGTGGACAGGGGGCGAGATACGCAGTATTTT. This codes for CASSLVDRGRDTQYF.

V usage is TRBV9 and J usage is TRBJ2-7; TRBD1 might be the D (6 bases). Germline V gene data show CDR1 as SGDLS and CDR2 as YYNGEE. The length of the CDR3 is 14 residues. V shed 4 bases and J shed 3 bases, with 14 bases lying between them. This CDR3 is CASSPGDMIYEQYF. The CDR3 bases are TGTGCCAGCAGCCCCGGGGACATGATCTACGAGCAGTACTTC.

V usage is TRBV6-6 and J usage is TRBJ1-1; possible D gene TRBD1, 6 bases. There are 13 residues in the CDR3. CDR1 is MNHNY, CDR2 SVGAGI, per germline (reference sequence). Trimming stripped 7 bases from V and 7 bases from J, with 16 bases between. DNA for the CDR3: TGTGCCAGCATCATCGCACAGGGAATTGAAGCTTTCTTT. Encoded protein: CASIIAQGIEAFF.

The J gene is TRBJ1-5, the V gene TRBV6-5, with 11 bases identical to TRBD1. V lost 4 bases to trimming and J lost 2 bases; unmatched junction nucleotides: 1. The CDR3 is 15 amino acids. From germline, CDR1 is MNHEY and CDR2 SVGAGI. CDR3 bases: TGTGCCAGCAGTTCGGGACAGGGGGGCAATCAGCCCCAGCATTTT. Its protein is CASSSGQGGNQPQHF.

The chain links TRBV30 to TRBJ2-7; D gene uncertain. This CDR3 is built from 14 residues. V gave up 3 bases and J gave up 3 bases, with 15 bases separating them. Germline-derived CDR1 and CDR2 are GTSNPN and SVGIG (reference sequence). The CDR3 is CAWRAPDGYYEQYF. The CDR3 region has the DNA TGTGCCTGGAGAGCACCGGACGGATACTACGAGCAGTACTTC.

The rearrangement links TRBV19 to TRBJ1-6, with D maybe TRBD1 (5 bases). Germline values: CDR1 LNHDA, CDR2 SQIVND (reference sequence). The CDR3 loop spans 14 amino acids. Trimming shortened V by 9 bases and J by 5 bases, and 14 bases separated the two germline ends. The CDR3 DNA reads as TGTGCCAGCGCAGGGCCCGAGAATAATTCACCCCTCCACTTT. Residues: CASAGPENNSPLHF.

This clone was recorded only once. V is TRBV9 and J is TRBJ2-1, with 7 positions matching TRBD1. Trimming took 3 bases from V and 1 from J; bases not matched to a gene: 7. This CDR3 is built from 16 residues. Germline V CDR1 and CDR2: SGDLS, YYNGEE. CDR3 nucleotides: TGTGCCAGCAGCGCGCGAGGGACAGTATCCTACAATGAGCAGTTCTTC. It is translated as CASSARGTVSYNEQFF.

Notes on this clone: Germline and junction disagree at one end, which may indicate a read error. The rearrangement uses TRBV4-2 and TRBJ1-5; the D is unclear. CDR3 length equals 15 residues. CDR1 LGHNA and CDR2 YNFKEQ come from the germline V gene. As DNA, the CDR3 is TGTGCCAGCGGCCAAGATCGGATCCCCAATCAGCCCCAGCATTTT. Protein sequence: CASGQDRIPNQPQHF.

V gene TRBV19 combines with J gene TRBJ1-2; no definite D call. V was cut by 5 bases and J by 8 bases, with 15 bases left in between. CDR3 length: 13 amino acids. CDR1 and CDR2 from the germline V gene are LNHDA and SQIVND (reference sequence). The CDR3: CASSRVGENGYTF. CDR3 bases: TGTGCCAGTAGTCGGGTCGGGGAGAACGGCTACACCTTC.

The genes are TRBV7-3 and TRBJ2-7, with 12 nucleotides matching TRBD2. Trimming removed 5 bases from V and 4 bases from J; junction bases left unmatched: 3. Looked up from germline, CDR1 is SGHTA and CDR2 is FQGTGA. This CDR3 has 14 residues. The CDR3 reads CASSPTSGRYEQYF. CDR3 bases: TGTGCCAGCAGCCCTACTAGCGGGAGGTACGAGCAGTACTTC.

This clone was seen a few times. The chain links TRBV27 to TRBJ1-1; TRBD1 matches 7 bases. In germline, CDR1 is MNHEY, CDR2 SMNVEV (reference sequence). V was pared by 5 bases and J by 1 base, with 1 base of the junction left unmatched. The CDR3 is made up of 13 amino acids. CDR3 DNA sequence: TGTGCCAGCAGTGGGACAGAGAACACTGAAGCTTTCTTT. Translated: CASSGTENTEAFF.

The CDR3 protein is CAWSVGQGVSYTF. In DNA form, the CDR3 reads TGTGCCTGGTCTGTGGGGCAGGGGGTTAGCTACACCTTC. The chain links TRBV30 to TRBJ1-2; 7 bases line up with TRBD1. Germline loops: CDR1 GTSNPN, CDR2 SVGIG (reference sequence). V lost 5 bases, J lost 9 bases, and 12 bases stayed unmatched. This CDR3 has 13 amino acids. The full variable domain, rest sourced from reference TRBV30 and TRBJ1-2, is SQTIHQWPATLVQPVGSPLSLECTVEGTSNPNLYWYRQAAGRGLQLLFYSVGIGQISSEVPQNLSASRPQDRQFILSSKKLLLSDSGFYLCAWSVGQGVSYTFGSGTRLTVV.

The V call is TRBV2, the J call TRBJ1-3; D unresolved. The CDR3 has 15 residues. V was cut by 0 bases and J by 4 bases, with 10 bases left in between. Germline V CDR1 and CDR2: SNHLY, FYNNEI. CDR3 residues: CASSEAGTDGNTIYF. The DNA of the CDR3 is TGTGCCAGCAGTGAAGCGGGAACGGACGGAAACACCATATATTTT.

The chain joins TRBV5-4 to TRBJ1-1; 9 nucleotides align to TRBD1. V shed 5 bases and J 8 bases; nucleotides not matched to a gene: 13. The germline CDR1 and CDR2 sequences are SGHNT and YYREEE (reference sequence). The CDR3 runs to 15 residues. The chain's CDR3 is CASRMEPGQGSEAFF. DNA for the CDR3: TGTGCCAGCAGGATGGAACCGGGACAGGGCTCGGAAGCTTTCTTT.

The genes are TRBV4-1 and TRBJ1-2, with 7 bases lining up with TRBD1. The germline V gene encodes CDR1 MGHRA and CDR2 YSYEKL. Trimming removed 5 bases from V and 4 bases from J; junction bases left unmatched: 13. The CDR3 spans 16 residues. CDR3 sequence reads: CASSGGSRTGTYGYTF. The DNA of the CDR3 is TGCGCCAGCAGCGGAGGATCACGGACAGGTACCTATGGCTACACCTTC.